A selection of T cell receptor beta chains follows, all from one sample in a study of response to subunit inactivated influenza vaccine. TCRdb processed the RT-PCR reads anew with MiXCR; each CDR3 protein has one entry. The sample holds approximately 520,000 distinct CDR3 sequences; about 25% are singletons and the top ten take around 1.8%. This material consisted of CD4+ T cells sorted from PBMCs, taken approximately 5 days after vaccination. All receptors derive from a man over 45 who received an inactivated influenza vaccine. The CDR3 runs from the conserved cysteine through the conserved F or W. Each record gives: V gene, J gene, clone size, D gene, CDR3 DNA, CDR3 protein. The D gene is left open where the match is weak. Clone size is shown for a subset of rows, as once, few, many or a class of expanded clone.

TRBV10-3	TRBJ2-7	-	TRBD1	TGTGCCATCAGTCTAGGGACAGTCCCCTACGAGCAGTACTTC	CAISLGTVPYEQYF
TRBV5-4	TRBJ2-1	-	-	TGTGCCAGCAGCTTGGGGGCCTTCCAAAATGAGCAGTTCTTC	CASSLGAFQNEQFF
TRBV30	TRBJ1-1	-	-	TGTGCCTGGAGTTTTTGGGGATCGAACACTGAAGCTTTCTTT	CAWSFWGSNTEAFF
TRBV2	TRBJ2-2	-	-	TGTGCCAGCGGACTGTACACCGGGGAGCTGTTTTTT	CASGLYTGELFF
TRBV4-2	TRBJ2-6	-	-	TGTGCCAGCAGCCAAGAGGAGAGCTCTGGGGCCAACGTCCTGACTTTC	CASSQEESSGANVLTF
TRBV25-1	TRBJ2-7	-	-	TGTGCCACCTTCGGGGGATCGTACGAGCAGTACTTC	CATFGGSYEQYF
TRBV20-1	TRBJ2-3	few	TRBD2	TGCAGTGCGCGGGGACTAGCGGGGGCCTTACGTCCCACAGATACGCAGTATTTT	CSARGLAGALRPTDTQYF
TRBV9	TRBJ2-1	few	TRBD2	TGTGCCAGCAGCAAGACTAGCGGGAGGGCCTATGAGCAGTTCTTC	CASSKTSGRAYEQFF
TRBV7-9	TRBJ2-3	many	TRBD2	TGTGCCAGCAGCCGAACTAGCGGTGGAGATACGCAGTATTTT	CASSRTSGGDTQYF
TRBV6-2/TRBV6-3	TRBJ2-7	few	TRBD1	TGTGCCAGCAGTAACGACAGGGGCGGTTCCTACGAGCAGTACTTC	CASSNDRGGSYEQYF
TRBV4-1	TRBJ2-5	-	TRBD1	TGCGCCAGCAGCCAAGGCCCGGGACAGGGATTCGAGACCCAGTACTTC	CASSQGPGQGFETQYF
TRBV3-1	TRBJ2-3	-	-	TGTGCCAGCAGCCTGATGCTCACAGATACGCAGTATTTT	CASSLMLTDTQYF
TRBV20-1	TRBJ1-1	few	-	TGCAGTGCTAGCAGGGGTGTTAGCACTGAAGCTTTCTTT	CSASRGVSTEAFF
TRBV7-2	TRBJ2-5	few	-	TGTGCCAGTAGCTCAGGCCTCATGGGAGAGACCCAGTACTTC	CASSSGLMGETQYF
TRBV6-1	TRBJ1-6	many	-	TGTGCCAGCATCCTGGACCGGTCTGGATCACCCCTCCACTTT	CASILDRSGSPLHF
TRBV5-1	TRBJ2-5	-	-	TGCGCCAGCAGCTTGGGGCCTAGCGATCAGGAGACCCAGTACTTC	CASSLGPSDQETQYF
TRBV7-2	TRBJ1-5	few	-	TGTGCCAGCAGCCATGGCACCAATCAGCCCCAGCATTTT	CASSHGTNQPQHF
TRBV12-3/TRBV12-4	TRBJ1-1	-	-	TGTGCCACCAGCCACCCGGGGGCCGTTTTCGGCACTGAAGCTTTCTTT	CATSHPGAVFGTEAFF
TRBV7-7	TRBJ2-2	-	-	TGTGCCAGCAGCTTGGAGACAGCCACCGGGGAGCTGTTTTTT	CASSLETATGELFF
TRBV20-1	TRBJ2-7	few	-	TGCAGTGCTCAAGTTTCCGGGGGCTACGAGCAGTACTTC	CSAQVSGGYEQYF
TRBV6-1	TRBJ1-4	few	TRBD1	TGTGCCAGCAGTCTAGGGACAGCCCGGGGAGAAAAACTGTTTTTT	CASSLGTARGEKLFF
TRBV7-9	TRBJ1-1	-	-	TGTGCCAGCAGCTTAGCAATTGGTGGGAAGAGCGAAGCTTTCTTT	CASSLAIGGKSEAFF
TRBV5-1	TRBJ2-5	-	-	TGCGCCAGCAGCCCGCTGGCTAGTCGGGAGACCCAGTACTTC	CASSPLASRETQYF